Below, 20 T cell receptor beta chains from the same sample are listed, as sequenced in a study of T cell responses to AZD1222 COVID-19 vaccine. Using immunoSEQ multiplex PCR, the repertoire was profiled, and TCRdb retains in-frame clones only, with some absent. The sample yields around 160,000 clones, 90% to 95% seen once. Source: peripheral blood, taken 28 days after the second AZD1222 dose. The origin of the receptors is an adult who received the AZD1222 COVID-19 vaccine.

This chain links TRBV4-1 with TRBJ1-5, with D unclear. The CDR3 runs to 15 residues. The V gene's germline CDR1 is MGHRA and CDR2 YSYEKL. Trimming cost V 1 base and J 3 bases, with 10 bases left between them. CDR3 region: CASSQVRGLNQPQHF. In nucleotides, the CDR3 is TGCGCCAGCAGCCAAGTACGGGGTCTCAATCAGCCCCAGCATTTT.

The chain combines TRBV5-6 with TRBJ1-2, with a tentative D call TRBD1 (6 bases). V was cut by 5 bases and J by 4 bases, with 18 bases left in between. The CDR3 contains 15 residues. Germline V gene data show CDR1 as SGHDT and CDR2 as YYEEEE. CDR3 sequence reads: CASRSTGQPFYGYTF. CDR3 nucleotide sequence: TGTGCCAGCAGGTCAACAGGGCAACCTTTCTATGGCTACACCTTC.

The rearrangement joins TRBV19 to TRBJ2-1; 8 nucleotides line up with TRBD2. Germline V lookup: CDR1 LNHDA, CDR2 SQIVND (reference sequence). The CDR3 totals 15 residues. Trimming at V came to 3 bases and at J to 5 bases, leaving 6 bases not matched to a gene. The CDR3 nucleotides are TGTGCCAGTAGTATTGGGGTAGCGGGACACAATGAGCAGTTCTTC. Amino acid sequence: CASSIGVAGHNEQFF.

This chain links TRBV19 with TRBJ1-3; D is unclear. V lost 3 bases, J lost 5 bases, and 11 bases lay in between. This CDR3 spans 14 amino acids. Looked up from germline, CDR1 is LNHDA and CDR2 is SQIVND (reference sequence). The CDR3 bases are TGTGCCAGTAGTATGCCGGGTCGAAGAAACACCATATATTTT. It yields the protein CASSMPGRRNTIYF.

The rearrangement links TRBV6-2 or TRBV6-3 to TRBJ2-2; D gene unclear. Trimming stripped 1 base from V and 3 bases from J, with 6 bases between. Per germline, CDR1 MNHEY and CDR2 SVGEGT. The CDR3 runs to 14 residues. CDR3 residues: CASSYLDYTGELFF. In DNA, the CDR3 is TGTGCCAGCAGTTACTTAGACTACACCGGGGAGCTGTTTTTT.

The chain carries TRBV11-3 and TRBJ2-2, with D hard to call. Trimming shortened V by 4 bases and J by 4 bases, and 10 bases separated the two germline ends. The CDR3 loop spans 14 amino acids. The germline V gene encodes CDR1 SGHNT and CDR2 YENEEA. DNA of the CDR3: TGTGCCAGCAGCTCCCTACCCGGCACCGGGGAGCTGTTTTTT. Residues: CASSSLPGTGELFF.

The rearrangement uses TRBV18 and TRBJ2-6, with 7 bases matching TRBD1. CDR1 and CDR2 from the germline V gene are KGHSH and LQKENI. This CDR3 spans 18 amino acids. V gave up 0 bases and J gave up 0 bases; unmatched junction bases: 5. CDR3 in amino acids: CASSPPGQSYSGANVLTF. CDR3 DNA sequence: TGTGCCAGCTCACCACCGGGACAGTCATACTCTGGGGCCAACGTCCTGACTTTC.

Comment on this clone: This sample includes further DNA sequences coding for the same CDR3. The chain joins TRBV24-1 to TRBJ1-5; no clear D. CDR1 is KGHDR and CDR2 is SFDVKD in the germline V gene. The CDR3 sequence is 12 residues long. V lost 3 bases and J lost 1, with 0 bases in between. CDR3 DNA sequence: TGTGCCACCAGTGATAGCAATCAGCCCCAGCATTTT. Amino acid sequence: CATSDSNQPQHF.

The chain employs TRBV4-1 and TRBJ1-5; unclear D gene. Germline CDR1 is MGHRA and CDR2 is YSYEKL. Between the trimmed V and J ends, which lost 0 bases and 7 bases, there was a span of 13 bases. CDR3 length equals 15 residues. CDR3 sequence (DNA): TGCGCCAGCAGCCAAGACCGGACCTGGGAACAGCCCCAGCATTTT. Protein product: CASSQDRTWEQPQHF.

The V gene is TRBV6-6, the J gene TRBJ1-2, with D unclear. The CDR3 has 15 residues. V shed 7 bases and J shed 4 bases, with 19 bases lying between them. Germline CDR1 MNHNY, CDR2 SVGAGI (reference sequence). Written as DNA, the CDR3 is TGTGCCAGCACCCTGAACCGGGGAAAGGGCTATGGCTACACCTTC. This translates into CASTLNRGKGYGYTF.

This chain joins TRBV15 and TRBJ2-7; D perhaps matches TRBD2 (6 bases). The V gene's germline CDR1 is LNHNV and CDR2 YYDKDF (reference sequence). V lost 6 bases and J 0 bases, leaving 12 bases between the germline ends. The CDR3 extends over 14 amino acids. This CDR3 reads CATRESGFSYEQYF. The CDR3 nucleotides are TGTGCCACCAGAGAAAGCGGGTTCTCCTACGAGCAGTACTTC.

The chain is built from TRBV2 and TRBJ2-1; 14 bases fit TRBD2. CDR1 and CDR2 from the germline V gene are SNHLY and FYNNEI. The trim removed 7 bases at V and 9 bases at J, leaving 5 bases unmatched. The CDR3 is 14 amino acids. The CDR3 region has the DNA TGTGCCAGCATCGGGACTAGCGGGAGTAGTGAGCAGTTCTTC. It specifies CASIGTSGSSEQFF.

The chain is built from TRBV5-1 and TRBJ2-3; perhaps D is TRBD1 or TRBD2 (5 bases each). The CDR3 totals 14 residues. The germline V gene encodes CDR1 SGHRS and CDR2 YFSETQ. V lost 4 bases to trimming and J lost 2 bases, with 11 bases between them. CDR3 amino acids: CASSTGRYTDTQYF. The CDR3 DNA follows: TGCGCCAGCAGCACGGGACGTTACACAGATACGCAGTATTTT.

This clone was observed a single time. This chain uses TRBV4-1 with TRBJ1-2; D is possibly TRBD1 (5 bases). CDR3 length: 17 residues. V dropped 4 bases and J dropped 6 bases, with 24 bases sitting between them. Germline CDR1 MGHRA, CDR2 YSYEKL. CDR3 sequence (DNA): TGCGCCAGCAGCCCCCGGACACCCGGGACCTTCGGCGATGGCTACACCTTC. Translation: CASSPRTPGTFGDGYTF.

This clone showed up just once. The rearrangement uses TRBV19 and TRBJ1-2, with TRBD1 as a possible D gene (6 bases). Trimming took 5 bases from V and 5 from J, leaving 15 bases between them. The CDR3 covers 14 residues. Germline V gene lookup returns CDR1 LNHDA and CDR2 SQIVND (reference sequence). This CDR3 is CASSPLDSQYGYTF. DNA of the CDR3: TGTGCCAGTAGTCCCCTGGACAGTCAATATGGCTACACCTTC.

J is TRBJ2-2 and V is TRBV7-3; maybe TRBD2 (5 bases). V was cut by 5 bases and J by 0 bases, with 13 bases left in between. This CDR3 comprises 16 residues. Germline CDR1 reads SGHTA; CDR2 reads FQGTGA. The DNA of the CDR3 is TGTGCCAGCAGCAAGAAGCGGATTACGAACACCGGGGAGCTGTTTTTT. Residues: CASSKKRITNTGELFF.

The gene calls are TRBV5-1 and TRBJ2-7; 7 nucleotides line up with TRBD2. CDR3 length equals 14 residues. Trimming at V came to 4 bases and at J to 4 bases, leaving 8 bases not matched to a gene. The germline V gene encodes CDR1 SGHRS and CDR2 YFSETQ. The DNA of the CDR3 is TGCGCCAGCAGCCTCTGGACTAGTTCGTACGAGCAGTACTTC. It encodes CASSLWTSSYEQYF.

The table lists this clone with a count of one. This chain uses TRBV5-4 with TRBJ1-4, with D maybe TRBD1 (5 bases). Germline loops: CDR1 SGHNT, CDR2 YYREEE (reference sequence). Deletions cut 2 bases from V and 8 bases from J, with 7 bases between. The CDR3 totals 12 residues. In DNA, the CDR3 is TGTGCCAGCAGCTTCAAGGGGGAAAAACTGTTTTTT. Translating gives CASSFKGEKLFF.

The chain couples TRBV27 to TRBJ1-1, with D possibly TRBD1 on 5 matching bases. With 6 bases removed from V and 3 bases from J, the gap between germline ends came to 17 bases. Germline V CDR1 and CDR2: MNHEY, SMNVEV (reference sequence). The CDR3 contains 15 residues. The DNA of the CDR3 is TGTGCCAGCAGCAACGACAGTCCCGGATACACTGAAGCTTTCTTT. This codes for CASSNDSPGYTEAFF.

This rearrangement joins TRBV18 to TRBJ2-7; TRBD2 aligns across 11 bases. This CDR3 region has 19 residues. Germline assignment: CDR1 KGHSH and CDR2 LQKENI. Trimming took 2 bases from V and 0 from J; bases not matched to a gene: 12. The CDR3 loop reads CASSPFSLAGGSSSYEQYF. CDR3 DNA sequence: TGTGCCAGCTCACCATTTTCGCTAGCGGGAGGTTCGAGCTCCTACGAGCAGTACTTC. Drawing the rest from reference TRBV18 and TRBJ2-7, the complete variable domain is NAGVMQNPRHLVRRRGQEARLRCSPMKGHSHVYWYRQLPEEGLKFMVYLQKENIIDESGMPKERFSAEFPKEGPSILRIQQVVRGDSAAYFCASSPFSLAGGSSSYEQYFGPGTRLTVT.